These 10 T cell receptor beta chains were all obtained from the same sample, sequenced in a study of blood T cell repertoires in COVID-19. Assay: immunoSEQ multiplex PCR; the TCRdb copy retains only in-frame clones and omits some. The sample records around 140,000 clones, around 89% being singletons. Sample: peripheral blood. These receptors came from a man aged 18 to 29 with COVID-19, enrolled during active disease.

This chain joins TRBV19 and TRBJ2-7, with 9 bases matching TRBD1. CDR3 length: 16 amino acids. Germline loops: CDR1 LNHDA, CDR2 SQIVND (reference sequence). The V segment lost 5 bases and the J segment 0 bases; nucleotides outside the gene matches: 8. As DNA, the CDR3 is TGTGCCAGTAGTCCACGCCGGGACAGGGCCTCCTACGAGCAGTACTTC. Its protein is CASSPRRDRASYEQYF.

The CDR3 nucleotides are TGTGCCAGCAGCCCCTGGACAGGGGCCCCTAGCTCTGGAAACACCATATATTTT. This codes for CASSPWTGAPSSGNTIYF. The rearrangement links TRBV9 to TRBJ1-3, with 9 bases aligning to TRBD1. V shed 4 bases, J shed 0 bases, and the junction held 11 bases outside the gene matches. This CDR3 is built from 18 residues. Germline V gene sequence: CDR1 SGDLS, CDR2 YYNGEE.

The CDR3 coding sequence is TGTGCCAGCAGTTCGCTAGCGGGAGGTTATGAGAACACCGGGGAGCTGTTTTTT. This sequence encodes CASSSLAGGYENTGELFF. The chain has TRBV6-2 or TRBV6-3 and TRBJ2-2, with TRBD2 identical over 11 bases. The CDR3 extends over 18 amino acids. The V and J ends lost 4 bases and 1 base, in that order; junction bases with no gene match: 8. Germline-derived CDR1 and CDR2 are MNHEY and SVGEGT.

CDR3 DNA: TGTGCCAGCAGCCACGGGACTTACGAGCAGTACTTC. It specifies CASSHGTYEQYF. The chain links TRBV3-1 (or the pseudogene TRBV3-2) to TRBJ2-7; TRBD2 is a possible D gene (6 bases). V lost 3 bases, J lost 4 bases, and 7 bases lay in between. This CDR3 is built from 12 residues. Germline V CDR1 and CDR2: LGHDT, YNNKEL (reference sequence).

This clone came up once. The DNA for the CDR3 is TGTGCCAGCAGCTTAACAGCCACCTACAATGAGCAGTTCTTC. Protein sequence: CASSLTATYNEQFF. V is TRBV11-3 and J is TRBJ2-1; D not resolved. The CDR3 is 14 amino acids. V was trimmed by 2 bases and J by 2 bases, leaving 7 bases between them. The germline CDR1 and CDR2 sequences are SGHNT and YENEEA.

The genes are TRBV5-1 and TRBJ1-4; 7 bases fit TRBD1. There are 12 residues in the CDR3. Germline values: CDR1 SGHRS, CDR2 YFSETQ. The V and J ends lost 0 bases and 16 bases, in that order; junction bases with no gene match: 6. Here the CDR3 reads CASSLAGQAWFF. DNA of the CDR3: TGCGCCAGCAGCTTGGCCGGACAGGCCTGGTTTTTT.

This rearrangement joins TRBV6-5 to TRBJ2-1; D possibly corresponds to TRBD1 (6 bases). The CDR3 consists of 15 residues. Germline values: CDR1 MNHEY, CDR2 SVGAGI. Trimming stripped 1 base from V and 10 bases from J, with 17 bases between. This chain's CDR3 is CASSYFPGPRGEQFF. The CDR3 DNA is TGTGCCAGCAGTTACTTTCCGGGTCCTAGGGGGGAGCAGTTCTTC.

The chain employs TRBV6-5 and TRBJ1-6, with 10 bases matching TRBD1. Trimming removed 2 bases from V and 11 bases from J; junction bases left unmatched: 3. CDR3 length: 14 amino acids. Germline-derived CDR1 and CDR2 are MNHEY and SVGAGI. The CDR3 here is CASSYEGQGTPLHF. Written as DNA, the CDR3 is TGTGCCAGCAGTTACGAGGGACAGGGGACACCCCTCCACTTT.

This clone showed up many times. The chain employs TRBV20-1 and TRBJ1-2; D remains ambiguous. Deletions cut 3 bases from V and 0 bases from J, with 11 bases between. Germline assignment: CDR1 DFQATT and CDR2 SNEGSKA (reference sequence). This CDR3 has 14 residues. The CDR3 loop reads CSASYQVANYGYTF. The CDR3 DNA sequence: TGCAGTGCTAGTTATCAGGTAGCTAACTATGGCTACACCTTC.

The CDR3 is CAAGSPDRGLRYTF. The CDR3 region has the DNA TGTGCCGCGGGCAGTCCGGACAGGGGGCTTCGCTACACCTTC. The genes are TRBV19 and TRBJ1-2, with 11 positions matching TRBD1. Germline CDR1 and CDR2: LNHDA and SQIVND (reference sequence). Losses at the gene ends were 11 bases for V and 9 bases for J; bases not matched to a gene: 14. This CDR3 region has 14 residues.